These T cell receptor beta chains were read from a single sample in a study of PD-L1 blockade in urothelial cancer. The protocol was immunoSEQ multiplex PCR, while the TCRdb copy is restricted to in-frame clones and leaves out a portion. The sample has about 55,000 clones; about 75% are singletons. Source: PBMCs, taken around atezolizumab (anti-PD-L1) treatment. Receptor source: a man aged 70-80 years with urothelial cancer. CDR3s include the opening cysteine and the closing phenylalanine or tryptophan. D genes are given only for firm matches. The listing skips clone size in some rows; elsewhere it reads once, few, many or a size class.

>.|TRBV9|TRBJ2-7|.
CASTGGGSLGEQYF
TGTGCCAGCACCGGGGGAGGTTCTCTCGGGGAGCAGTACTTC
>.|TRBV7-9|TRBJ1-1|TRBD1
CASSLSTGGDTEAFF
TGTGCCAGCAGCTTATCAACAGGGGGAGACACTGAAGCTTTCTTT
>.|TRBV28|TRBJ1-4|TRBD1
CASSLGQGHREALFF
TGTGCCAGCAGTTTAGGACAGGGACATCGGGAGGCACTGTTTTTT
>.|TRBV18|TRBJ2-5|.
CASSDILQGWQETQYF
TGTGCCAGCTCAGATATTTTACAGGGTTGGCAAGAGACCCAGTACTTC
>.|TRBV6-1|TRBJ2-3|.
CASTLSIGSGDTQYF
TGTGCCAGCACCCTGAGTATCGGGTCGGGGGATACGCAGTATTTT
>.|TRBV9|TRBJ2-1|.
CASSVSDHSYNEQFF
TGTGCCAGCAGCGTGAGCGATCACTCCTACAATGAGCAGTTCTTC
>few|TRBV10-3|TRBJ2-2|TRBD1
CAISEVFGETGEDGELFF
TGTGCCATCAGTGAGGTCTTTGGGGAGACAGGGGAAGACGGGGAGCTGTTTTTT
>.|TRBV7-2|TRBJ2-3|.
CASSSVAVTRTDTQYF
TGTGCCAGCAGCTCCGTAGCGGTTACACGCACAGATACGCAGTATTTT
>.|TRBV7-8|TRBJ2-7|TRBD1
CASSSPRDRVYEQYF
TGTGCCAGCAGCTCTCCCCGGGACAGGGTCTACGAGCAGTACTTC
>many|TRBV4-1|TRBJ1-2|.
CASSQHGQNYGYTF
TGCGCCAGCAGCCAACACGGACAGAACTATGGCTACACCTTC
>.|TRBV9|TRBJ1-3|.
CASSGAGNSGNTIYF
TGTGCCAGCAGCGGGGCAGGGAACTCTGGAAACACCATATATTTT
>.|TRBV7-2|TRBJ2-7|.
CASSFRDEQYF
TGTGCCAGCAGCTTTCGGGACGAGCAGTACTTC
>.|TRBV29-1|TRBJ2-3|.
CSVERSTDTQYF
TGCAGCGTTGAACGGAGCACAGATACGCAGTATTTT
>few|TRBV18|TRBJ1-6|TRBD1
CASSSGQPSPLHF
TGTGCCAGCTCATCGGGACAGCCATCACCCCTCCACTTT
>.|TRBV4-2|TRBJ2-1|TRBD2
CASSKEPGTSGGDEQFF
TGTGCCAGCAGCAAAGAACCCGGGACTAGCGGGGGTGATGAGCAGTTCTTC
>.|TRBV7-9|TRBJ2-7|TRBD1
CASSRTGGGHEQYF
TGTGCCAGCAGCCGGACAGGCGGTGGCCACGAGCAGTACTTC
>.|TRBV4-3|TRBJ1-4|.
CASSQELATNEKLFF
TGCGCCAGCAGCCAAGAACTAGCAACTAATGAAAAACTGTTTTTT
>.|TRBV18|TRBJ1-1|.
CASSPPTVTEAFF
TGTGCCAGCTCACCACCGACAGTCACTGAAGCTTTCTTT
>few|TRBV6-1|TRBJ2-7|.
CASSSTDRQDF
TGTGCCAGCAGTTCTACTGACAGGCAGGACTTC
>.|TRBV5-1|TRBJ2-7|.
CASSPLPSSYEQYF
TGCGCCAGCAGCCCACTCCCGAGCTCCTACGAGCAGTACTTC
>few|TRBV27|TRBJ2-7|TRBD2
CASSLAGVAREQYF
TGTGCCAGCAGTTTGGCGGGGGTCGCTCGGGAGCAGTACTTC
>.|TRBV28|TRBJ2-2|.
CASLGRVFAGELFF
TGTGCCAGCTTGGGTCGGGTTTTCGCCGGGGAGCTGTTTTTT
>.|TRBV19|TRBJ1-2|TRBD1
CASSIRTGGGGYTF
TGTGCCAGTAGTATCAGGACAGGGGGAGGAGGCTACACCTTC
>.|TRBV7-2|TRBJ1-1|TRBD1
CASSPGQGQTEAFF
TGTGCCAGCAGCCCCGGACAGGGCCAAACTGAAGCTTTCTTT
>.|TRBV7-9|TRBJ2-1|TRBD1
CASSLLGTVYNEQFF
TGTGCCAGCAGCTTACTCGGGACAGTATACAATGAGCAGTTCTTC
>.|TRBV5-1|TRBJ1-1|TRBD1
CASSSGLDRRNTEAFF
TGCGCCAGCAGCTCGGGTCTGGACAGGCGGAACACTGAAGCTTTCTTT
>once|TRBV4-3|TRBJ1-2|.
CASSPQNGIYGYTF
TGCGCCAGCAGCCCTCAGAACGGGATTTATGGCTACACCTTC
>.|TRBV13|TRBJ1-3|.
CASSLRTGSGNTIYF
TGTGCCAGCAGCTTAAGAACAGGCTCTGGAAACACCATATATTTT
>.|TRBV7-8|TRBJ1-1|.
CASSFRQANTEAFF
TGTGCCAGCAGCTTTAGACAGGCCAACACTGAAGCTTTCTTT
>.|TRBV9|TRBJ1-5|.
CASSLSPESNQPQHF
TGTGCCAGCAGCCTAAGTCCGGAGAGCAATCAGCCCCAGCATTTT
>few|TRBV18|TRBJ1-1|TRBD1
CASSSGTGGRTEAFF
TGTGCCAGCTCATCGGGGACAGGGGGAAGGACTGAAGCTTTCTTT
>.|TRBV5-1|TRBJ2-7|TRBD1
CASSLMDRANEQYF
TGCGCCAGCAGCTTGATGGACAGGGCGAACGAGCAGTACTTC
>.|TRBV13|TRBJ2-2|.
CASSPRGTTGELFF
TGTGCCAGCAGCCCCCGAGGTACGACCGGGGAGCTGTTTTTT
>.|TRBV28|TRBJ1-1|.
CASATGQHDTEAFF
TGTGCCAGCGCGACCGGACAGCATGACACTGAAGCTTTCTTT
>.|TRBV29-1|TRBJ2-7|.
CSVVESYEQYF
TGCAGCGTTGTCGAGTCCTACGAGCAGTACTTC
>few|TRBV4-3|TRBJ2-2|.
CASSQDYGGELFF
TGCGCCAGCAGCCAAGATTACGGCGGGGAGCTGTTTTTT
>.|TRBV11-1|TRBJ2-1|.
CASSLRAYNEQFF
TGTGCCAGCAGCCTACGGGCCTACAATGAGCAGTTCTTC
>.|TRBV10-2|TRBJ1-1|.
CASGRVNTEAFF
TGCGCCAGCGGGAGGGTTAACACTGAAGCTTTCTTT
>.|TRBV5-4|TRBJ2-2|TRBD1
CASSRQGAANTGELFF
TGTGCCAGCAGCAGACAGGGGGCTGCGAACACCGGGGAGCTGTTTTTT